The 27 T cell receptor beta chains listed next were all sequenced from one sample in a study of cytomegalovirus exposure and HLA in healthy donors. PCR amplification relied on 60 Vbeta primers (plus 13 Jbeta primers). Measured with immunoSEQ multiplex PCR; TCRdb has only the in-frame clones, and not every one. This sample has roughly 120,000 clones; 76% occur once, and the top ten carry under 15%. Sequences were obtained from PBMCs. All receptors derive from a man aged 30 to 39 in good health and CMV-seropositive.

The CDR3 region is CASSQGRTGSGEKLFF. The CDR3 DNA reads TGTGCCAGCAGCCAAGGGCGGACAGGATCCGGTGAAAAACTGTTTTTT. V is TRBV14 and J is TRBJ1-4, with TRBD1 identical over 7 bases. The CDR3 is 16 residues long. After removal of 1 base from V and 7 bases from J, the junction contained 9 bases not matched to a gene. From germline, CDR1 is SGHDN and CDR2 FVKESK.

V usage is TRBV11-2 and J usage is TRBJ2-1, with 13 bases that match TRBD2. J lost 8 bases, V lost 4 bases, and 5 bases had no gene match. Germline CDR1 is SGHAT and CDR2 is FQNNGV. The CDR3 consists of 15 residues. CDR3 protein: CASSWRTSGGYEQFF. Written as DNA, the CDR3 is TGTGCCAGCAGCTGGAGGACTAGCGGGGGCTATGAGCAGTTCTTC.

V gene TRBV7-8 combines with J gene TRBJ1-3; D might be TRBD1 (5 bases). This CDR3 has 17 residues. Trimming took off 1 base at V and 0 bases at J, with 13 bases between the two ends. Germline values: CDR1 SGHVS, CDR2 FQNEAQ. The CDR3 bases are TGTGCCAGCAGCTTAGTTACAGGCCAACTCTCTGGAAACACCATATATTTT. As protein: CASSLVTGQLSGNTIYF.

The chain links TRBV14 to TRBJ2-1, with D perhaps matching TRBD2 (6 bases). CDR1 SGHDN and CDR2 FVKESK come from the germline V gene. CDR3 size: 15 residues. The V and J ends lost 4 bases and 2 bases respectively, with 12 bases between them. DNA for the CDR3: TGTGCCAGCAGCCCCTTGGGGGGACCCTACAATGAGCAGTTCTTC. Protein product: CASSPLGGPYNEQFF.

The chain uses TRBV30 and TRBJ2-5; 7 nucleotides agree with TRBD1. Trimming at V came to 5 bases and at J to 5 bases, leaving 5 bases not matched to a gene. Per germline, CDR1 GTSNPN and CDR2 SVGIG (reference sequence). This CDR3 region has 12 residues. The CDR3 nucleotides read TGTGCCTGGGGACAGGTCGGGGAGACCCAGTACTTC. Amino acids: CAWGQVGETQYF.

The gene calls are TRBV7-8 and TRBJ1-2, with D hard to call. The CDR3 has 15 residues. Trimming removed 2 bases at V and 4 bases at J, with 14 bases between. CDR1 is SGHVS and CDR2 is FQNEAQ in the germline V gene. For the CDR3, the DNA is TGTGCCAGCAGCTTAATCCCTACCGGCGGCTATGGCTACACCTTC. It translates to CASSLIPTGGYGYTF.

The V call is TRBV4-1, the J call TRBJ2-1; 8 nucleotides match TRBD2. V dropped 4 bases and J dropped 6; count of bases not matched to a gene: 20. The CDR3 has 19 amino acids. The V gene's germline CDR1 is MGHRA and CDR2 YSYEKL. In DNA form, the CDR3 reads TGCGCCAGCAGCCGAATGTCGGGTAGCGGGGCCCCTGGGCTCAATGAGCAGTTCTTC. Translation: CASSRMSGSGAPGLNEQFF.

The chain employs TRBV9 and TRBJ2-3; 7 bases map to TRBD1. CDR1 SGDLS and CDR2 YYNGEE come from the germline V gene. With 1 base clipped from V and 1 base from J, the junction kept 3 bases outside the gene matches. This CDR3 region has 15 residues. CDR3 DNA: TGTGCCAGCAGCGTACAGGGGGAACGCACAGATACGCAGTATTTT. Translated: CASSVQGERTDTQYF.

This chain uses TRBV7-6 with TRBJ2-1; TRBD1 is a possible D gene (5 bases). The CDR3 spans 16 residues. The V end lost 2 bases, the J end lost 2 bases, and 13 bases lay between the germline ends. Germline CDR1 is SGHVS and CDR2 is FNYEAQ. The CDR3 protein is CASSLTQGEAYNEQFF. CDR3 coding DNA: TGTGCCAGCAGCTTAACGCAGGGCGAGGCCTACAATGAGCAGTTCTTC.

This clone has more than one count but fewer than ten. The rearrangement links TRBV4-1 to TRBJ1-2; 9 bases align to TRBD1. Germline V lookup: CDR1 MGHRA, CDR2 YSYEKL. The CDR3 totals 15 residues. Trimming removed 5 bases from V and 4 bases from J; junction bases left unmatched: 8. The CDR3 region is CASSKGQGPIYGYTF. DNA for the CDR3: TGCGCCAGCAGCAAGGGACAGGGCCCCATCTATGGCTACACCTTC.

V is TRBV7-9 and J is TRBJ2-4; 7 bases match TRBD1. The CDR3 has 16 residues. Germline V gives CDR1 SEHNR, CDR2 FQNEAQ (reference sequence). V was pared by 5 bases and J by 0 bases, with 7 bases of the junction left unmatched. The chain's CDR3 is CASSTSTGLAKNIQYF. CDR3 sequence (DNA): TGTGCCAGCAGCACCTCGACAGGGCTAGCCAAAAACATTCAGTACTTC.

V is TRBV30 and J is TRBJ1-4, with D unclear. Germline CDR1 and CDR2: GTSNPN and SVGIG (reference sequence). V lost 2 bases, J lost 2 bases, and 9 bases lay in between. The CDR3 contains 14 residues. The CDR3 here is CAWSPNYTNEKLFF. CDR3 in DNA: TGTGCCTGGAGTCCTAACTACACTAATGAAAAACTGTTTTTT.

The chain uses TRBV7-2 and TRBJ1-2, with D uncertain. Germline V gene sequence: CDR1 SGHTA, CDR2 FQGNSA. Trimming cost V 1 base and J 8 bases, with 5 bases left between them. This CDR3 comprises 11 residues. This CDR3 is CASSLGPGYTF. Here the CDR3 DNA reads TGTGCCAGCAGCTTAGGGCCGGGCTACACCTTC.

V is TRBV6-1 and J is TRBJ1-2; D is unresolved. The CDR3 runs 12 residues. Germline V gives CDR1 MNHNS, CDR2 SASEGT. V lost 5 bases to trimming and J lost 4 bases, with 8 bases between them. The CDR3 DNA sequence: TGTGCCAGCAGTTATACAGTCTATGGCTACACCTTC. Translation gives CASSYTVYGYTF.

This clone was detected once. The rearrangement uses TRBV12-5 and TRBJ2-2, with 11 nucleotides matching TRBD1. The CDR3 loop spans 15 amino acids. Germline V gene sequence: CDR1 LGHNT, CDR2 FRNRAP. Trimming cost V 3 bases and J 4 bases; bases outside gene matches: 1. The CDR3 sequence is CASGFGTGGTGELFF. The CDR3 DNA sequence: TGTGCTAGTGGTTTTGGGACAGGGGGCACCGGGGAGCTGTTTTTT.

In nucleotides, the CDR3 is TGTGCCAGCAGCGGAATTTTTGGCAGGAGCACAGATACGCAGTATTTT. Its translation is CASSGIFGRSTDTQYF. The chain uses TRBV9 and TRBJ2-3, with D uncertain. CDR1 and CDR2 from the germline V gene are SGDLS and YYNGEE. The CDR3 is made up of 16 amino acids. V dropped 3 bases and J dropped 0 bases, with 14 bases sitting between them.

The chain links TRBV5-6 to TRBJ2-5, with D uncertain. The length of the CDR3 is 15 residues. The germline V gene has CDR1 SGHDT and CDR2 YYEEEE. V lost 4 bases to trimming and J lost 1 base, with 14 bases between them. For the CDR3, the DNA is TGTGCCAGCAGCGCCCTTGCGGCCTCCCAAGAGACCCAGTACTTC. Encoded protein: CASSALAASQETQYF. Full variable domain (remainder filled in from reference TRBV5-6 and TRBJ2-5): DAGVTQSPTHLIKTRGQQVTLRCSPKSGHDTVSWYQQALGQGPQFIFQYYEEEERQRGNFPDRFSGHQFPNYSSELNVNALLLGDSALYLCASSALAASQETQYFGPGTRLLVL.

The chain is built from TRBV27 and TRBJ2-5; 10 bases fit TRBD2. CDR1 and CDR2 from the germline V gene are MNHEY and SMNVEV (reference sequence). The trim removed 5 bases at V and 4 bases at J, leaving 4 bases unmatched. The CDR3 has 14 amino acids. CDR3 protein: CASSTGTSVETQYF. In nucleotides, the CDR3 is TGTGCCAGCAGTACCGGGACTAGCGTAGAGACCCAGTACTTC.

The chain is built from TRBV5-4 and TRBJ2-3, with TRBD2 matching over 9 bases. This CDR3 spans 16 amino acids. The V gene end was trimmed by 0 bases and the J gene end by 6 bases; junction bases not matched to a gene: 8. The germline V gene has CDR1 SGHNT and CDR2 YYREEE (reference sequence). The CDR3 nucleotides are TGTGCCAGCAGCTTGGACGGGACTAGCATGTTTGATACGCAGTATTTT. Translation: CASSLDGTSMFDTQYF.

In this sample, this clone turned up a few times. The V call is TRBV27, the J call TRBJ1-2; D might be TRBD1 (5 bases). The V gene's germline CDR1 is MNHEY and CDR2 SMNVEV (reference sequence). V was clipped by 0 bases and J by 4 bases, with 6 bases between them. The CDR3 covers 13 residues. Here the CDR3 DNA reads TGTGCCAGCAGTTTATCGGGGCTCTATGGCTACACCTTC. Its translation: CASSLSGLYGYTF.

The rearrangement uses TRBV7-9 and TRBJ1-3; 7 nucleotides match TRBD1. Germline CDR1 SEHNR, CDR2 FQNEAQ (reference sequence). The CDR3 loop spans 16 amino acids. V shed 7 bases, J shed 4 bases, and the junction held 13 bases outside the gene matches. CDR3 sequence: CASKTDDRDIGNTIYF. As DNA, the CDR3 is TGTGCCAGCAAGACCGACGACAGGGATATCGGAAACACCATATATTTT.

This clone was recorded only once. The chain combines TRBV2 with TRBJ2-3; D not resolved. V lost 6 bases, J lost 4 bases, and 5 bases lay in between. Germline-derived CDR1 and CDR2 are SNHLY and FYNNEI. The CDR3 contains 11 residues. The CDR3 DNA reads as TGTGCCAGCAGGGGCCCAGATACGCAGTATTTT. Residues: CASRGPDTQYF.

The chain is built from TRBV2 and TRBJ2-2, with D possibly TRBD1 on 5 matching bases. V lost 1 base to trimming and J lost 3 bases, with 9 bases between them. This CDR3 is 15 amino acids long. The germline V gene encodes CDR1 SNHLY and CDR2 FYNNEI. CDR3: CASSEVGAYTGELFF. In DNA form, the CDR3 reads TGTGCCAGCAGTGAAGTTGGGGCCTACACCGGGGAGCTGTTTTTT.

The chain carries TRBV2 and TRBJ1-1; TRBD1 aligns across 8 bases. The length of the CDR3 is 15 residues. The germline V gene has CDR1 SNHLY and CDR2 FYNNEI. The junction had 9 bases not matched to a gene; V was cut back by 5 bases and J by 4 bases. CDR3 residues: CASSSSGGAGTEAFF. Written as DNA, the CDR3 is TGTGCCAGCAGTAGCTCAGGGGGCGCCGGCACTGAAGCTTTCTTT.

This clone was seen only a few times. The chain joins TRBV28 to TRBJ1-2; D perhaps matches TRBD1 (5 bases). Germline CDR1 reads MDHEN; CDR2 reads SYDVKM. The CDR3 contains 14 residues. The V and J ends lost 5 bases and 3 bases respectively, with 13 bases between them. The CDR3 sequence is CASSITGEDYGYTF. The CDR3 nucleotides are TGTGCCAGCAGTATCACGGGGGAAGACTATGGCTACACCTTC.

This clone has a handful of counts. The chain carries TRBV19 and TRBJ2-3; tentatively, D is TRBD1 (5 bases). Germline V CDR1 and CDR2: LNHDA, SQIVND (reference sequence). Trimming shortened V by 7 bases and J by 5 bases, and 19 bases separated the two germline ends. This CDR3 spans 15 amino acids. CDR3 coding DNA: TGTGCCAGTAACTCGCAGGGAACCGCAGGAGATACGCAGTATTTT. It specifies CASNSQGTAGDTQYF.

This clone was seen a handful of times. The chain uses TRBV9 and TRBJ1-6; D ambiguous. Trimming took 4 bases from V and 0 from J, leaving 14 bases between them. CDR1 is SGDLS, CDR2 YYNGEE, per germline. The CDR3 totals 17 residues. The CDR3 spells CASSPEEGSSYNSPLHF. The CDR3 nucleotides read TGTGCCAGCAGCCCAGAGGAAGGGAGCTCCTATAATTCACCCCTCCACTTT.